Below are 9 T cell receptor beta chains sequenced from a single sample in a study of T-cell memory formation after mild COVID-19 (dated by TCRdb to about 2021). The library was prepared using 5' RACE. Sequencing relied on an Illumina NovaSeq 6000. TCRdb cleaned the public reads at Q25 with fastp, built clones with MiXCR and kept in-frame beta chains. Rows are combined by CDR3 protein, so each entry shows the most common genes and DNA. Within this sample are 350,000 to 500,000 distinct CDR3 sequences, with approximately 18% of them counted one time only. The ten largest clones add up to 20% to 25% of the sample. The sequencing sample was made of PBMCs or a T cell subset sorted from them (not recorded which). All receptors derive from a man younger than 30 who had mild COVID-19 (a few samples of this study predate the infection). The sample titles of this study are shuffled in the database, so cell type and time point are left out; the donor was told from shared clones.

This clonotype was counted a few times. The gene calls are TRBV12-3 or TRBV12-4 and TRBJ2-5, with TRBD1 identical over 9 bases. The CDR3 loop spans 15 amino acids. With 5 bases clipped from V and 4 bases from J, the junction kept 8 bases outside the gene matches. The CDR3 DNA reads TGTGCCAGCAGTATCACAGGGGGCGTAGGAGAGACCCAGTACTTC. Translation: CASSITGGVGETQYF.

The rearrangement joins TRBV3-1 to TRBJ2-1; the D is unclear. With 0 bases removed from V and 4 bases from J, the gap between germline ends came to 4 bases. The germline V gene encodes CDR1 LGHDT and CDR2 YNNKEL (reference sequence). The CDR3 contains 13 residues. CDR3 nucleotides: TGTGCCAGCAGCCAAGATTGGTACAATGAGCAGTTCTTC. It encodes CASSQDWYNEQFF.

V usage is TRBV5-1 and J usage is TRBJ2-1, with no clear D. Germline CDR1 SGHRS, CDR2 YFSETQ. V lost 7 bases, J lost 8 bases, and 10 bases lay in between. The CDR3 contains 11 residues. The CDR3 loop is CASQEYYEQFF. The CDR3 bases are TGCGCCAGCCAGGAATACTATGAGCAGTTCTTC.

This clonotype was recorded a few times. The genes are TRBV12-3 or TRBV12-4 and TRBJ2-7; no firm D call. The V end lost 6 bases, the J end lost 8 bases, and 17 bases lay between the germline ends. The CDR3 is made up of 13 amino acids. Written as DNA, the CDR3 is TGTGCCAGCAGCGGTAGTACTGGATTTAAGCAGTACGTC. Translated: CASSGSTGFKQYV.

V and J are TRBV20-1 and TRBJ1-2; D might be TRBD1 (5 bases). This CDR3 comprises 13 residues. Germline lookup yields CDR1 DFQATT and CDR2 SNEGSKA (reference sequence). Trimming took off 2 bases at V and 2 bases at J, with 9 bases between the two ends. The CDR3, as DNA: TGCAGTGCTAGAAGGGGAGCAAACTATGGCTACACCTTC. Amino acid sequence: CSARRGANYGYTF.

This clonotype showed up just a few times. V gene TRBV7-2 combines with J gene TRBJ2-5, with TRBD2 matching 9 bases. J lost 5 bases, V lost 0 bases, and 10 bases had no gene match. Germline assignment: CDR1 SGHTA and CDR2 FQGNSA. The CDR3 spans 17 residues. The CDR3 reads CASSLASAGGPLETQYF. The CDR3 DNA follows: TGTGCCAGCAGCTTAGCGTCGGCGGGGGGGCCCCTGGAGACCCAGTACTTC. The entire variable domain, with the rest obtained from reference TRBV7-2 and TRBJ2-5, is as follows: GAGVSQSPSNKVTEKGKDVELRCDPISGHTALYWYRQSLGQGLEFLIYFQGNSAPDKSGLPSDRFSAERTGGSVSTLTIQRTQQEDSAVYLCASSLASAGGPLETQYFGPGTRLLVL.

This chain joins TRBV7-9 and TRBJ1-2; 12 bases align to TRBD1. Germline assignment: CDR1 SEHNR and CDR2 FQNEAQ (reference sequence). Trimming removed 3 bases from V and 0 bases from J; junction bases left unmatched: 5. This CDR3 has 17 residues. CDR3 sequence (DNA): TGTGCCAGCAGCTTTTCGGGACAGGGGGCGTCTAACTATGGCTACACCTTC. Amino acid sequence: CASSFSGQGASNYGYTF.

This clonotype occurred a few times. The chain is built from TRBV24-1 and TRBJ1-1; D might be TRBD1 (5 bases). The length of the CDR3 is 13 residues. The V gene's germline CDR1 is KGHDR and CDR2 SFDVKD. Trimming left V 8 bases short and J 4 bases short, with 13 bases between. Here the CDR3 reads CATMGVGGTEAFF. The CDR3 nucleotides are TGTGCCACCATGGGGGTTGGGGGCACTGAAGCTTTCTTT.

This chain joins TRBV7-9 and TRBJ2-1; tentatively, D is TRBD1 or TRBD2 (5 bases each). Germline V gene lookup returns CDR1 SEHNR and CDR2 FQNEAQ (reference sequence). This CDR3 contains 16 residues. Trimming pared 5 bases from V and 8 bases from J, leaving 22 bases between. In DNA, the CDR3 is TGTGCCAGCAGCCCCGCCCGAGGGGCACTGAGCGATGAGCAGTTCTTC. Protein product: CASSPARGALSDEQFF.